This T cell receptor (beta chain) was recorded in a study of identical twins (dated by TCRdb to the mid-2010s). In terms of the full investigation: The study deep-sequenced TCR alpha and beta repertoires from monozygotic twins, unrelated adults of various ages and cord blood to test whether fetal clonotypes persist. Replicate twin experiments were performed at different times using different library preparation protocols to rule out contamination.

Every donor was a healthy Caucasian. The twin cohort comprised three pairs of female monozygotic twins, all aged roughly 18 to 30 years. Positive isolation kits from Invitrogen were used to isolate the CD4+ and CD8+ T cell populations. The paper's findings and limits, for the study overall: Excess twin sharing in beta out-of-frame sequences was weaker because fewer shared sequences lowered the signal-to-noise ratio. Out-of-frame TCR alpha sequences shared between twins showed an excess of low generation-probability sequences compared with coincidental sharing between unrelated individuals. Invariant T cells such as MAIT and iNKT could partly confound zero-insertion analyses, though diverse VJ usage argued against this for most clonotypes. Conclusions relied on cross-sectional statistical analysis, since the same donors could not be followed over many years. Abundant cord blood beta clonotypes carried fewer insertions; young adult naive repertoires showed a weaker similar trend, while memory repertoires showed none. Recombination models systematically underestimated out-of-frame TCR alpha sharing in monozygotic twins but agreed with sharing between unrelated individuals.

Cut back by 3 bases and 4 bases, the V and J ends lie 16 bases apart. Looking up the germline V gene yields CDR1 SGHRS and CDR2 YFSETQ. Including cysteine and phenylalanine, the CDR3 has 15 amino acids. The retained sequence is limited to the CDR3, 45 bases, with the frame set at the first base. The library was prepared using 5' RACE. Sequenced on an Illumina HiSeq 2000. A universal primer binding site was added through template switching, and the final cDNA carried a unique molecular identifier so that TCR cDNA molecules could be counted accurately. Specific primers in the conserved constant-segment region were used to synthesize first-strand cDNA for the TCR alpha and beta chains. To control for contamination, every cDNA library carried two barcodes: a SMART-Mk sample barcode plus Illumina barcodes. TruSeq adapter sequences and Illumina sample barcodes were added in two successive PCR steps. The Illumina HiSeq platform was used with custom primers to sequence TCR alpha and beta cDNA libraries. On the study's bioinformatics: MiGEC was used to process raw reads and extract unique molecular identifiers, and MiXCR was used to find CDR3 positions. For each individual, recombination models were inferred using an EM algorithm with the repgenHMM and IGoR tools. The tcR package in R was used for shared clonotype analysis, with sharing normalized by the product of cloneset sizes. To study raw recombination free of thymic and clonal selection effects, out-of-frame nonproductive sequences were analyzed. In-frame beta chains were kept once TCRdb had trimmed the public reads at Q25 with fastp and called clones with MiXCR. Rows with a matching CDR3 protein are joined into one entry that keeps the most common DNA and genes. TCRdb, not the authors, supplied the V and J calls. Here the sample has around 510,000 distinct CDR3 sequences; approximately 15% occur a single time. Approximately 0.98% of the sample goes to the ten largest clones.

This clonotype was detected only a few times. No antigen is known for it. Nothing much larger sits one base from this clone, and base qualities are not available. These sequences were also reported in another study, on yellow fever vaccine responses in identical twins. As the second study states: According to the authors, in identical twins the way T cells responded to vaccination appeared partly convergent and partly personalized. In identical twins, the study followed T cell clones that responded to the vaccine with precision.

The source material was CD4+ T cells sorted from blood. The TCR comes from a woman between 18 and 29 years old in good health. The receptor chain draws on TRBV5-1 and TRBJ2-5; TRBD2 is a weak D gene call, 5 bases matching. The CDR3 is CASSSSLGSRETQYF. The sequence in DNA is TGCGCCAGCAGCTCTAGCTTGGGCTCTCGAGAGACCCAGTACTTC.